This T cell receptor (beta chain) came from a study of shared T cell receptors in the human thymus. This table comes from immunoSEQ multiplex PCR, and its TCRdb copy is limited to in-frame clones, with some not included. The sample holds 600,000 to 900,000 clones; roughly 88% are singletons and the top ten take 0.0095% to 0.013%. The CDR3 sequence is 15 residues long. Per germline, CDR1 LGHNT and CDR2 FRNRAP. The V end was cut by 4 bases, the J end by 6 bases, with 18 bases between. The sample was also linked to a second study, of human thymus T cells. From that paper: Thymic and blood repertoires seemed to show skewed V and J gene use.

The chain uses TRBV12-5 and TRBJ1-2; a weak D match, TRBD1 (6 bases). The sequencing sample was made of thymocytes. The origin of this receptor is a girl under two years old with a congenital heart defect. The CDR3 region has the DNA TGTGCTAGTGGTTCTCTACAGGGAAATGCGAATGGCTACACCTTC. Translation: CASGSLQGNANGYTF. Together with reference TRBV12-5 and TRBJ1-2, the CDR3 gives the full variable domain: DARVTQTPRHKVTEMGQEVTMRCQPILGHNTVFWYRQTMMQGLELLAYFRNRAPLDDSGMPKDRFSAEMPDATLATLKIQPSEPRDSAVYFCASGSLQGNANGYTFGSGTRLTVV.